Listed here is a single TCR beta chain. Its antigen is undetermined. V dropped 5 bases and J dropped 6; count of bases not matched to a gene: 9. The CDR3 is 15 residues long. Germline CDR1 is MNHEY and CDR2 is SVGAGI. This sample is drawn from a study of cytomegalovirus exposure and HLA in healthy donors. Study-level findings and limits: Of the V segments, some could not be distinguished, including TRBV6-2 and TRBV6-3, and were excluded.

Both 60 Vbeta primers and 13 Jbeta primers went into the PCR. Profiled with immunoSEQ multiplex PCR; TCRdb holds only in-frame clones, not every one. The sample has around 150,000 clones, about 80% seen once. Donors consisted of healthy bone marrow donors. The origin of this receptor is a man aged 50 to 59 in good health and CMV-seropositive. The rearrangement joins TRBV6-5 to TRBJ2-1; 8 nucleotides match TRBD2. Sequences were obtained from PBMCs. DNA of the CDR3: TGTGCCAGCAGTGTGGATGCCGGGGGGGTCAATGAGCAGTTCTTC. Amino acids: CASSVDAGGVNEQFF.